This TCR beta chain stems from a study of blood T cell repertoires in COVID-19. Using immunoSEQ multiplex PCR, the repertoire was profiled, and TCRdb retains in-frame clones only, with some absent. The data show about 250,000 clones, around 90% seen once. Allocation to cohorts depended on clinical history reported by the participants. Germline V gene data show CDR1 as MGHDK and CDR2 as SYGVNS. CDR3 length: 14 residues. V shed 8 bases and J shed 0 bases, with 14 bases lying between them. Specimen: PBMCs or T cells enriched from blood (not recorded which). The receptor was isolated from a woman in her forties or fifties who had recovered from COVID-19. The V call is TRBV25-1, the J call TRBJ2-7; D might be TRBD2 (5 bases). CDR3 in DNA: TGTGCCAGCCTGCCCCCAGGACTCTCCTACGAGCAGTACTTC. Translation gives CASLPPGLSYEQYF.